These T cell receptor beta chains were read from a single sample in a study of radiotherapy plus CTLA-4 blockade in lung cancer. Sequencing was performed with immunoSEQ multiplex PCR; in TCRdb, only in-frame clones are kept and a portion is missing. The sample lists roughly 39,000 clones, 70% to 85% occurring once. This sample comprised peripheral blood, obtained from a patient treated with radiotherapy plus ipilimumab. These receptors came from a human donor with non-small cell lung cancer who had stable disease on radiotherapy plus ipilimumab. Both conserved end residues are part of each CDR3. A clone size is listed for some rows: how often the clone was seen (once, few, many), or a class if it is expanded.

- TRBJ2-1 TRBV5-4 CASSLYRGGSYNEQFF
- TRBJ2-1 TRBV11-2 CASSLVGGSYNEQFF
few TRBJ2-7 TRBV5-6 CASSLVGAGLVYEQYF
- TRBJ1-2 TRBV28 CASRHTVSRTNYGYTF
- TRBJ1-5 TRBV6-6 CASSTPTGVGGVPQHF
- TRBJ1-6 TRBV7-2 CASSLTGGPNSPLHF
- TRBJ1-6 TRBV4-3 CASSQGVKDRYSPLHF
- TRBJ2-1 TRBV10-3 CATGTSGGPTHEQFF
- TRBJ1-2 TRBV28 CASSKPGGVAYGYTF
- TRBJ2-2 TRBV18 CASSGQQGAPGELFF
- TRBJ2-2 TRBV30 CAWGAHLVLNTGELFF
- TRBJ1-2 TRBV10-3 CAISVLLDTPNYGYTF
- TRBJ2-1 TRBV7-9 CASSLELGVASLEQFF
- TRBJ1-1 TRBV2 CASSFAGTEAFF
- TRBJ1-3 TRBV6-6 CASSYPTGIAGNTIYF
- TRBJ1-3 TRBV6-5 CASSPRGFSGNTIYF
- TRBJ2-2 TRBV30 CAWSHSLGTGELFF
- TRBJ1-2 TRBV6-6 CASSSQGVYGYTF
- TRBJ1-2 TRBV14 CASSQGGGPFNYGYTF
- TRBJ2-7 TRBV6-5 CASSSGTGSYEQYF